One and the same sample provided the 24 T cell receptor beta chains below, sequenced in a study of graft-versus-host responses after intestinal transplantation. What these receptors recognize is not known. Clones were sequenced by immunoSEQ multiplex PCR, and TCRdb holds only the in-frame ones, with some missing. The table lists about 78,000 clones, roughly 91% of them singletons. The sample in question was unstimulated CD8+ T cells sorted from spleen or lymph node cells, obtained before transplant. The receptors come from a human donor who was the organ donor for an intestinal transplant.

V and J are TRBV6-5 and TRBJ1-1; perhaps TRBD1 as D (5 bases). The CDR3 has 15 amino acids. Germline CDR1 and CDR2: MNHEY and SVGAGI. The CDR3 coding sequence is TGTGCAACAAGACCCTGGGGGGGAAGGGTCACTGAAGCTTTCTTT. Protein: CATRPWGGRVTEAFF.

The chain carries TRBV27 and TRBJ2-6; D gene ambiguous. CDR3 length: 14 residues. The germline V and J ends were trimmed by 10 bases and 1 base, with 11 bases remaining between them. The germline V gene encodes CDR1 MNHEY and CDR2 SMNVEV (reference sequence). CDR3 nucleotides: TGTGCCACCGCCCTGGGGTCTGGGGCCAACGTCCTGACTTTC. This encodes CATALGSGANVLTF.

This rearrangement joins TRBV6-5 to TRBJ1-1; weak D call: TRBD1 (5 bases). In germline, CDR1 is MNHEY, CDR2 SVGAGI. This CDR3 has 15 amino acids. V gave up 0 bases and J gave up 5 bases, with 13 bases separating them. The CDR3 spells CASSYSNGGRTEAFF. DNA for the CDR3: TGTGCCAGCAGTTACTCGAACGGGGGAAGGACTGAAGCTTTCTTT.

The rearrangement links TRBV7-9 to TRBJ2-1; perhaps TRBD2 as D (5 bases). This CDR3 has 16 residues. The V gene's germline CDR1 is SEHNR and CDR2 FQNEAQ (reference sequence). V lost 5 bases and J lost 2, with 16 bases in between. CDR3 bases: TGTGCCAGCAGCGCGTTTCGGGCGGGTCCCTACAATGAGCAGTTCTTC. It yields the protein CASSAFRAGPYNEQFF.

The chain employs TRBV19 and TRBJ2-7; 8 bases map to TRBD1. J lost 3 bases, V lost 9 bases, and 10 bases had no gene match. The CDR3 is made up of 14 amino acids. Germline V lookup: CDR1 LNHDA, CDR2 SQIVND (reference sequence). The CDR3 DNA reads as TGTGCCAGCGGACTCGGGACAGGAGACTACGAGCAGTACTTC. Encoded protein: CASGLGTGDYEQYF.

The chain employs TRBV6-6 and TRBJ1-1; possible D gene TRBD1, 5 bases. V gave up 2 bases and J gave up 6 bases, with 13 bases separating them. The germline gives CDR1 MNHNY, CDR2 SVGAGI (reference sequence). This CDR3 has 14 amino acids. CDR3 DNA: TGTGCCAGCAGTTACACAAGTGGGGACCCTGAAGCTTTCTTT. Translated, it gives CASSYTSGDPEAFF.

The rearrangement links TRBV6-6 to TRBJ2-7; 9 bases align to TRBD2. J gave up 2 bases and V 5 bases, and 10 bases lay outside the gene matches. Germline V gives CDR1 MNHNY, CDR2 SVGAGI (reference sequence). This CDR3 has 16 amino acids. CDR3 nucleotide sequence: TGTGCCAGCAGTACCCATCGGACTAGCGAAACCTACGAGCAGTACTTC. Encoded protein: CASSTHRTSETYEQYF.

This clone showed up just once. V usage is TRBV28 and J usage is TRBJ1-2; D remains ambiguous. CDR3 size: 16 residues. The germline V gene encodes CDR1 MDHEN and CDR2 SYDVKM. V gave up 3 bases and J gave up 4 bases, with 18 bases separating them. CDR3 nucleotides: TGTGCCAGCAGTTTGCCAGATCCGGGCCAATTCTATGGCTACACCTTC. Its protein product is CASSLPDPGQFYGYTF.

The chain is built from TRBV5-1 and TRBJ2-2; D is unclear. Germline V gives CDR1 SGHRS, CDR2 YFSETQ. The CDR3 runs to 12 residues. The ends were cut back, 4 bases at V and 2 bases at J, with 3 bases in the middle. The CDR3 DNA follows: TGCGCCAGCAGCCATAACACCGGGGAGCTGTTTTTT. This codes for CASSHNTGELFF. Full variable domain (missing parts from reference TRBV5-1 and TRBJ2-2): KAGVTQTPRYLIKTRGQQVTLSCSPISGHRSVSWYQQTPGQGLQFLFEYFSETQRNKGNFPGRFSGRQFSNSRSEMNVSTLELGDSALYLCASSHNTGELFFGEGSRLTVL.

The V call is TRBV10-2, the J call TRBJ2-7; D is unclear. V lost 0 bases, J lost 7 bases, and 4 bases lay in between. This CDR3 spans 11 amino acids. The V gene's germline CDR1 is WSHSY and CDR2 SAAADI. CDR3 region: CASSESEEQYF. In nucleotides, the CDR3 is TGCGCCAGCAGTGAGTCTGAAGAGCAGTACTTC.

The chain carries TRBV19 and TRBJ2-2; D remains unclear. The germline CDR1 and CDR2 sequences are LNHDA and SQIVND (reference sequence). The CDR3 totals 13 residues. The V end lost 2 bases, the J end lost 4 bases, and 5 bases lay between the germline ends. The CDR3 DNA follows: TGTGCCAGTAGTATAAGTCGCACCGGGGAGCTGTTTTTT. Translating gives CASSISRTGELFF.

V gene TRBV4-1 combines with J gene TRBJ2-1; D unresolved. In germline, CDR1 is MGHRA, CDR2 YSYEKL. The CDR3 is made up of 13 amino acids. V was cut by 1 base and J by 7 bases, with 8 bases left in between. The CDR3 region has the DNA TGCGCCAGCAGCCAAGCAGGCCCTAATGAGCAGTTCTTC. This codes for CASSQAGPNEQFF.

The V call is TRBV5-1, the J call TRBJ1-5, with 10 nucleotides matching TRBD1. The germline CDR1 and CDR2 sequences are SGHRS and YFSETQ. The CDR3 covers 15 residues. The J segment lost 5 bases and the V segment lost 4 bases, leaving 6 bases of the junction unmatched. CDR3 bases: TGCGCCAGCAGCCTTGGGACAGGGGTTGATCAGCCCCAGCATTTT. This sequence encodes CASSLGTGVDQPQHF.

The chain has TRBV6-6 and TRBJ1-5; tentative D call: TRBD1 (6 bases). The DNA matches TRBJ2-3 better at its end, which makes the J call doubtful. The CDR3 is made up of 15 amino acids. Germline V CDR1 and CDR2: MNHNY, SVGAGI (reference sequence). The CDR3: CASSYPAKGDQPQYF. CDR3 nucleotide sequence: TGTGCCAGCAGTTACCCGGCGAAGGGGGATCAGCCCCAGTATTTT.

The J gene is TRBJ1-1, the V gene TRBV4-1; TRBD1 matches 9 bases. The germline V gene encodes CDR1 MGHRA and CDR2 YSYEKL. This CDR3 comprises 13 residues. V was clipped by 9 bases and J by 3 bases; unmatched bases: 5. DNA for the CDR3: TGCGCCAGGAACCGGACAGGGGACACTGAAGCTTTCTTT. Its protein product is CARNRTGDTEAFF.

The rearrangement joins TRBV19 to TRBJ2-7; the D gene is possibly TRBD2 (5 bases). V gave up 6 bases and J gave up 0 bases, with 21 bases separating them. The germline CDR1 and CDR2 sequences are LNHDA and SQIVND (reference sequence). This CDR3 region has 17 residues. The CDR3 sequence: CASSGPRRGQSSYEQYF. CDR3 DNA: TGTGCCAGTAGCGGGCCCCGCCGAGGGCAGAGCTCCTACGAGCAGTACTTC.

The CDR3 region has the DNA TGTGCCAGCAGTTTATCGGACAGGGTTGGCTACACCTTC. This codes for CASSLSDRVGYTF. The V and J genes are TRBV27 and TRBJ1-2; 8 bases align to TRBD1. V dropped 0 bases and J dropped 7; count of bases not matched to a gene: 1. The CDR3 is 13 amino acids. Germline V gene data show CDR1 as MNHEY and CDR2 as SMNVEV (reference sequence).

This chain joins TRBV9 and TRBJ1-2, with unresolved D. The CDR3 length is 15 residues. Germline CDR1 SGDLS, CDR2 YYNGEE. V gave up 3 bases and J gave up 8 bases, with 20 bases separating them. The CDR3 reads CASSDEEQPVWGYTF. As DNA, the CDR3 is TGTGCCAGCAGCGACGAAGAACAGCCCGTATGGGGCTACACCTTC.

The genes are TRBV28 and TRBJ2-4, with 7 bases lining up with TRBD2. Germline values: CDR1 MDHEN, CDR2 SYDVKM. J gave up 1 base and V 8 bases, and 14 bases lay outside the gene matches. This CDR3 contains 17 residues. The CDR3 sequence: CASYRVRIGGAKNIQYF. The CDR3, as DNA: TGTGCCAGCTATCGTGTTCGTATCGGGGGGGCCAAAAACATTCAGTACTTC.

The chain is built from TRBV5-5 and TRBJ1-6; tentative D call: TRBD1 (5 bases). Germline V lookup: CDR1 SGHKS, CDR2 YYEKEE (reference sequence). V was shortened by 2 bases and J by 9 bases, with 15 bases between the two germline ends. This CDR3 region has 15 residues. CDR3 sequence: CASSFSGQGLSPLHF. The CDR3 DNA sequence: TGTGCCAGCAGCTTCTCTGGGCAGGGACTTTCACCCCTCCACTTT.

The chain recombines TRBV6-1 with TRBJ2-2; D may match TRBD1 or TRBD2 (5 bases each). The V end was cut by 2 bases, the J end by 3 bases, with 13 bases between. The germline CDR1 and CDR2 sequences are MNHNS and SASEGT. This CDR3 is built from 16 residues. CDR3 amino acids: CASSERSGAYTGELFF. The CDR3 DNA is TGTGCCAGCAGTGAAAGATCCGGGGCTTACACCGGGGAGCTGTTTTTT.

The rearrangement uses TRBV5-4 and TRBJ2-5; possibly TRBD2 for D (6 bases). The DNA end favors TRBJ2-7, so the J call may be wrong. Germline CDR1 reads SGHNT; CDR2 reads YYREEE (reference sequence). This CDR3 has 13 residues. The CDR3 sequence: CASSSGDFYEQYF. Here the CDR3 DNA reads TGTGCCAGCAGCTCTGGGGACTTCTACGAGCAGTACTTC.

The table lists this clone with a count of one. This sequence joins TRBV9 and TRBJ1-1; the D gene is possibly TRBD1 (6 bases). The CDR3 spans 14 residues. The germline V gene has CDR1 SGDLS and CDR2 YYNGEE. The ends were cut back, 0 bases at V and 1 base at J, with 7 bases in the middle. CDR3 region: CASSVETGNTEAFF. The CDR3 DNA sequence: TGTGCCAGCAGCGTAGAGACAGGGAACACTGAAGCTTTCTTT.

The CDR3 loop is CAIRDVDGEEQYF. The CDR3 DNA reads as TGTGCCATCCGGGATGTAGACGGGGAGGAGCAGTACTTC. The rearrangement links TRBV10-3 to TRBJ2-7; D might be TRBD2 (5 bases). The CDR3 is 13 amino acids. With 8 bases removed from V and 7 bases from J, the gap between germline ends came to 18 bases. CDR1 is ENHRY, CDR2 SYGVKD, per germline.